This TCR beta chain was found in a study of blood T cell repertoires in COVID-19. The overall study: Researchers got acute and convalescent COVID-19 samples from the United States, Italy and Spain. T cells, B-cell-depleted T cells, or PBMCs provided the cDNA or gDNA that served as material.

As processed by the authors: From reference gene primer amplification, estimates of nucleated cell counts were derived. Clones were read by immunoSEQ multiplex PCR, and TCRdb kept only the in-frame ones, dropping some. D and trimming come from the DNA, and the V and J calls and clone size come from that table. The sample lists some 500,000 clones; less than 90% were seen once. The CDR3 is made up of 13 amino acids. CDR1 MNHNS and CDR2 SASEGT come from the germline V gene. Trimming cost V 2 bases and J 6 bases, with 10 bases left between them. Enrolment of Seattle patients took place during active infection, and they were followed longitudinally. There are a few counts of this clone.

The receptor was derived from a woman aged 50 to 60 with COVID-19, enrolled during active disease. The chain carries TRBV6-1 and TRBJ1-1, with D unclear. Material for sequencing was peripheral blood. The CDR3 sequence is CASSENTHSEAFF. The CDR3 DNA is TGTGCCAGCAGTGAAAACACCCATTCTGAAGCTTTCTTT.